The rows below give T cell receptor beta chains drawn from one sample of a study of shared clonotypes between healthy human individuals. Sequencing used immunoSEQ multiplex PCR; TCRdb keeps in-frame clones, though not all of them. The sample lists roughly 2 million clones, approximately 95% occurring once. The specimen was naive CD4+ T cells sorted from blood. The source of these receptors is a man aged 18 to 30 in good health. Each CDR3 is given with its conserved first and last residue. The order of the fields is D gene, V gene, clone size, CDR3 length, J gene, CDR3 DNA, CDR3 protein. D genes are given only for firm matches. Clone size is shown for a subset of rows, as once, few, many or a class of expanded clone.

>TRBD2|TRBV7-2|.|14|TRBJ2-7
TGTGCCAGCAGCAAGCGGGAGTGGGGCTACGAGCAGTACTTC
CASSKREWGYEQYF
>.|TRBV18|.|15|TRBJ2-2
TGTGCCAGCTCACCTAGGACAGCGAACACCGGGGAGCTGTTTTTT
CASSPRTANTGELFF
>.|TRBV5-6|.|15|TRBJ2-6
TGTGCCAGCAGCTGGGAAGCCTCTGGGGCCAACGTCCTGACTTTC
CASSWEASGANVLTF
>.|TRBV7-9|.|14|TRBJ1-1
TGTGCCAGCAGCATCGGAGGGGTATCAACTGAAGCTTTCTTT
CASSIGGVSTEAFF
>.|TRBV11-2|.|13|TRBJ2-1
TGTGCCAGCAGCTTAGGCTGGAACAATGAGCAGTTCTTC
CASSLGWNNEQFF
>.|TRBV5-1|.|13|TRBJ2-7
TGCGCCAGCAGCGGGGACGGCTCCTACGAGCAGTACTTC
CASSGDGSYEQYF
>TRBD1|TRBV30|.|14|TRBJ1-5
TGTGCCTGGAAAGGGACAGATAGCAATCAGCCCCAGCATTTT
CAWKGTDSNQPQHF
>.|TRBV5-4|.|13|TRBJ2-2
TGTGCCAGCACGGGAATCGGGACCGGGGAGCTGTTTTTT
CASTGIGTGELFF
>TRBD2|TRBV10-3|.|18|TRBJ2-3
TGTGCCATCAGTGACATGCGACTAGCGGGGGGCCCCACAGATACGCAGTATTTT
CAISDMRLAGGPTDTQYF
>.|TRBV19|.|15|TRBJ2-1
TGTGCCAGTAGTACACAGGGTAGCTCCTACAATGAGCAGTTCTTC
CASSTQGSSYNEQFF
>.|TRBV30|.|12|TRBJ2-3
TGTGCCTGGAGAATGAGTGGGAGGACGCAGTATTTT
CAWRMSGRTQYF
>.|TRBV4-1|.|15|TRBJ1-3
TGCGCCAGCAGCCAATTGTCGGGATCTGGAAACACCATATATTTT
CASSQLSGSGNTIYF
>.|TRBV11-2|.|15|TRBJ2-6
TGTGCCAGCAGCTCCACCCCGGGTGGGGCCAACGTCCTGACTTTC
CASSSTPGGANVLTF
>.|TRBV5-1|.|11|TRBJ2-3
TGCGCCAGCAGGGTGACAGATACGCAGTATTTT
CASRVTDTQYF
>TRBD1|TRBV5-5|.|12|TRBJ2-5
TGTGCCAGCAGCCCGACAGGGGAGACCCAGTACTTC
CASSPTGETQYF
>.|TRBV6-6|.|14|TRBJ2-2
TGTGCCAGCAGCCCAGGGAGGAACACCGGGGAGCTGTTTTTT
CASSPGRNTGELFF
>.|TRBV18|.|17|TRBJ2-5
TGTGCCAGCTCACCACTGCAGGGCGTTAAAAACCAAGAGACCCAGTACTTC
CASSPLQGVKNQETQYF
>TRBD1|TRBV2|.|16|TRBJ2-7
TGTGCCAGCAGGAGCGGGACAGGGAGTCTCTCCTACGAGCAGTACTTC
CASRSGTGSLSYEQYF
>.|TRBV30|once|16|TRBJ2-7
TGTGCCTGGAGTATCACGGACTTTTTCTCCTCCTACGAGCAGTACTTC
CAWSITDFFSSYEQYF
>TRBD1|TRBV18|.|15|TRBJ2-7
TGTGCCAGCTCTTCCGAGGCGGACAGGGTGTACGAGCAGTACTTC
CASSSEADRVYEQYF
>.|TRBV9|.|16|TRBJ1-2
TGTGCCAGCAGCGCCCAATTGGCGGGGGGTAGGGCCGGCTACACCTTC
CASSAQLAGGRAGYTF
>.|TRBV5-4|.|14|TRBJ2-3
TGTGCCAGCAGCACCCAGGGGGGGGCAGATACGCAGTATTTT
CASSTQGGADTQYF
>.|TRBV6-1|.|15|TRBJ1-6
TGTGCCAGCAGTAGGACACCCCCCTATAATTCACCCCTCCACTTT
CASSRTPPYNSPLHF
>.|TRBV2|.|15|TRBJ1-5
TGTGCCAGCAGGAAGCTGGACAGTAATTATCAGCCCCAGCATTTT
CASRKLDSNYQPQHF
>.|TRBV19|.|16|TRBJ1-5
TGTGCCAGTAGTATAGAAGGAGCGAGGGGGAATCAGCCCCAGCATTTT
CASSIEGARGNQPQHF
>.|TRBV12-5|once|12|TRBJ1-3
TGTGCTAGTGGACGTCAGGGGAACACCATATATTTT
CASGRQGNTIYF
>TRBD1|TRBV6-1|.|13|TRBJ2-5
TGTGCCACCTCGGACAGGCGCCAAGAGACCCAGTACTTC
CATSDRRQETQYF
>.|TRBV9|.|15|TRBJ1-4
TGTGCCAGCAGCATCGACAGTACTGCAGGGGAAAAACTGTTTTTT
CASSIDSTAGEKLFF
>.|TRBV28|.|16|TRBJ1-5
TGTGCCAGCAGGGCATTTATGGGCAATAGCAATCAGCCCCAGCATTTT
CASRAFMGNSNQPQHF
>.|TRBV28|.|14|TRBJ1-1
TGTGCCAGCAGTTTATACGGTCGTCGCATCACGGCTTTCTTT
CASSLYGRRITAFF
>.|TRBV6-5|once|12|TRBJ2-5
TGTGCCAGCAGAACCGGGACCAGGACCCAGTACTTC
CASRTGTRTQYF
>.|TRBV2|.|15|TRBJ1-2
TGTGCCAGCAGGGCCATGGGACCAGTCCAGAGAGGCTACACCTTC
CASRAMGPVQRGYTF
>TRBD2|TRBV10-3|.|19|TRBJ2-1
TGTGCCATCAGGAGGACAGAGGGTATTAGCGGGAACTCCTACAATGAGCAGTTCTTC
CAIRRTEGISGNSYNEQFF
>TRBD1|TRBV30|.|14|TRBJ2-1
TGTGCCTGGAGTACGTCGTCGGGGACAGGGAAGGAGTTCTTC
CAWSTSSGTGKEFF
>TRBD2|TRBV30|.|20|TRBJ2-7
TGTGCCTGGAGTGCACGGACTAGCGGGGGGCCGAAACCTAGCTCCTACGAGCAGTACTTC
CAWSARTSGGPKPSSYEQYF
>.|TRBV4-1|.|15|TRBJ1-5
TGCGCCAGCAGCCAAGGGGCAATAAGCAATCAGCCCCAGCATTTT
CASSQGAISNQPQHF
>.|TRBV25-1|.|14|TRBJ1-3
TGTGCCAGCAGTAGGGGGGAAAGGGGAAACACCATATATTTT
CASSRGERGNTIYF
>.|TRBV29-1|.|12|TRBJ2-7
TGCAGCGTTGGGTGGGACCCCTACGAGCAGTACTTC
CSVGWDPYEQYF
>TRBD1|TRBV6-5|.|15|TRBJ2-5
TGTGCCAGCAATAGGGGCGACAGGGCCCAAGAGACCCAGTACTTC
CASNRGDRAQETQYF
>.|TRBV6-5|.|15|TRBJ1-6
TGTGCCAGCAGTCGCGGGATGTCCTATAATTCACCCCTCCACTTT
CASSRGMSYNSPLHF
>TRBD2|TRBV30|once|16|TRBJ2-1
TGTGCCTGGAGTGTTGGGCTGCTAGCGGGGGGGACGCCGGGAGTCTTC
CAWSVGLLAGGTPGVF
>.|TRBV25-1|.|15|TRBJ2-3
TGTGTTACTCAACCAGGGGGGAAACTCACAGATACGCAGTATTTT
CVTQPGGKLTDTQYF